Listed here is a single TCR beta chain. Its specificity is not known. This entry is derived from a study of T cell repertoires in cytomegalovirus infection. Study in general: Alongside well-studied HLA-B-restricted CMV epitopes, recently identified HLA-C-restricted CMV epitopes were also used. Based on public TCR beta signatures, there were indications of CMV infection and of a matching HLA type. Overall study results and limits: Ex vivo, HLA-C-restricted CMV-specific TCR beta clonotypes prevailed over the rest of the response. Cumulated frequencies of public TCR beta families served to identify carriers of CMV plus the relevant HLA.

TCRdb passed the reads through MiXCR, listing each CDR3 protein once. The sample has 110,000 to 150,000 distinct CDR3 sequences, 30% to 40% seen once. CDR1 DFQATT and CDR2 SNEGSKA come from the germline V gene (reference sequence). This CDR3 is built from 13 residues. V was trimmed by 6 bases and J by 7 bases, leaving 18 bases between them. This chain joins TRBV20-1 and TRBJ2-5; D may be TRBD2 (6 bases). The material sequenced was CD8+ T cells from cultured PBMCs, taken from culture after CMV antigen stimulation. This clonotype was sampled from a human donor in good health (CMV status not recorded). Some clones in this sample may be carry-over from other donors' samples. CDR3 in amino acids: CSAQKDLGGTQYF. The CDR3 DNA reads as TGCAGTGCCCAGAAGGACTTGGGGGGGACCCAGTACTTC.